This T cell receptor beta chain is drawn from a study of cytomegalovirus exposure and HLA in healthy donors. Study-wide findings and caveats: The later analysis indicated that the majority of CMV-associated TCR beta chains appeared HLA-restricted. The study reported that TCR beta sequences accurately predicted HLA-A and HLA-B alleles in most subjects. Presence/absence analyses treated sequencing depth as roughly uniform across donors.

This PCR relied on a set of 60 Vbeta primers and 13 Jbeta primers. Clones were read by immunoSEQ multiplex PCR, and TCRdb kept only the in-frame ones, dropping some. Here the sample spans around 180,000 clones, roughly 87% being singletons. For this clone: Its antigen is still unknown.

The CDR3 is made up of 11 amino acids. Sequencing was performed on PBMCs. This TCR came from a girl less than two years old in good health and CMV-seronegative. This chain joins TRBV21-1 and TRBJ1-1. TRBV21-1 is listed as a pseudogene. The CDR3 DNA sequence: TGTGCCAGCAGCAAAGGAGGAGAAGCTTTCTTT. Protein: CASSKGGEAFF.